The clone carrying this T cell receptor (beta chain) was counted many times. TCRdb used MiXCR to reprocess the RT-PCR reads, holding one entry per CDR3 protein. This repertoire shows about 570,000 distinct CDR3 sequences, approximately 10% found once; its top ten account for approximately 11%. This sample stems from a study of response to subunit inactivated influenza vaccine. The data were also submitted as part of a second study, on T cells expressing NK-cell markers. That source reports: 5'RACE template switching with UMIs produced the TCR beta cDNA. Several of the donors carried dominant NKG2C+ clonotypes that took up roughly 1.0-8% of their CD8+ T cells. For a handful of donors, these clonotypes were likewise the leading ones in the CD3+CD56-NKG2C+ fraction. The study did not resolve the HCMV specificity of expanded NKG2C+ T cell clones.

The material was PBMCs from blood, obtained on the day of vaccination. The sequence derives from a man aged 45 to 65 who received an inactivated influenza vaccine.

The CDR3: CASSEDPANTGELFF. The DNA for the CDR3 is TGCGCCAGCAGTGAAGACCCTGCGAACACCGGGGAGCTGTTTTTT. The rearrangement uses TRBV5-1 and TRBJ2-2, with D uncertain. The CDR3 runs 15 residues. The V and J ends lost 5 bases and 0 bases respectively, with 11 bases between them. Looked up from germline, CDR1 is SGHRS and CDR2 is YFSETQ.